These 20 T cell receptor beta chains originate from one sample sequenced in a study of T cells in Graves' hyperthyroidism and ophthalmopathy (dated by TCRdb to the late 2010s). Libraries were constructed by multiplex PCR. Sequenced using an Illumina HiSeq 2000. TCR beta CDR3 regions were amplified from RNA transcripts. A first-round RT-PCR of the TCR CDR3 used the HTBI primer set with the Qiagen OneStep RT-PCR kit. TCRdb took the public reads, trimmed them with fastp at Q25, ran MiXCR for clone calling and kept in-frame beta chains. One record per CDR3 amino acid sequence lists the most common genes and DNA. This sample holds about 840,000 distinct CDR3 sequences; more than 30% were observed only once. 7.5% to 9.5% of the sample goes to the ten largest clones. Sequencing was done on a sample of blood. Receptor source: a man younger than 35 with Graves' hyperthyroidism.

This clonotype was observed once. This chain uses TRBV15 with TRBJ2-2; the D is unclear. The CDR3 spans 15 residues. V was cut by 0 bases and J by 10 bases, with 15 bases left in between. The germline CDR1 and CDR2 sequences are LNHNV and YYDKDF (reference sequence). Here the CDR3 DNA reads TGTGCCACCAGCAGAGAATTTCAAGACCGGGCGGAGCTGTTTTTT. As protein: CATSREFQDRAELFF.

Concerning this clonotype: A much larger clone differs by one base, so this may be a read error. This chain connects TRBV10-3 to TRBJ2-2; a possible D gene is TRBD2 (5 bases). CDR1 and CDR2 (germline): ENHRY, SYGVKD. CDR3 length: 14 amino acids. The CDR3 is CAIVDEFRAGELLF. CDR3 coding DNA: TGTGCCATCGTAGACGAATTCCGCGCCGGGGAGCTGCTTTTT.

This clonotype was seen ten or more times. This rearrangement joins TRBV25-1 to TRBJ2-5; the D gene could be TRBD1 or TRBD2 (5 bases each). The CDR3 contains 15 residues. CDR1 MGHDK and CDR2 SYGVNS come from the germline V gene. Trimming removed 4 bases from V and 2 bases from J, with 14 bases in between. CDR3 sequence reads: CASSGGWPLQETQYF. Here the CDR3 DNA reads TGTGCCAGCAGTGGGGGGTGGCCGCTTCAAGAGACCCAGTACTTC.

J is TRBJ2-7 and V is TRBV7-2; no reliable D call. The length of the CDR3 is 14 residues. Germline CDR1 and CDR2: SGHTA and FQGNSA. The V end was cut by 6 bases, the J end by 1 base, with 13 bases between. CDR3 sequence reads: CASSLKDPSYEQYF. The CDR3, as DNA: TGTGCCAGCAGTTTAAAGGACCCATCCTACGAGCAGTACTTC.

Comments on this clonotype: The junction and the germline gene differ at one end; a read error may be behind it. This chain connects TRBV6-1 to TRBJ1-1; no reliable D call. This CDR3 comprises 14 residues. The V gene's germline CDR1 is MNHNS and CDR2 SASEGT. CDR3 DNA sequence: TGTGCCAGCAGGGAAGGGATACACCCTTATGAAGCTTTCTTT. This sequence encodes CASREGIHPYEAFF.

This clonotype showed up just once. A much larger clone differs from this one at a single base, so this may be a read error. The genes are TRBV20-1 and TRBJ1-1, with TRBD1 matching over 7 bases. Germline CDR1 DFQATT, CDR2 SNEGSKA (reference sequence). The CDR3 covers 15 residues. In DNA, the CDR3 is TGCAGTGCTAGCCGCAGGGACAGAATGAACACTGAAGCTTCCTTT. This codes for CSASRRDRMNTEASF.

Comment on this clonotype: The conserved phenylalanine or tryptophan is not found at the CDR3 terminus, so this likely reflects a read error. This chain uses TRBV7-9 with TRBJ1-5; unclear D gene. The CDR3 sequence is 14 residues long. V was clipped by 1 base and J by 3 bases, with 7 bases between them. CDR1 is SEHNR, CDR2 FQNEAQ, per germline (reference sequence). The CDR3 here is CASSLDGYNQPQHL. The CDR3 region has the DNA TGTGCCAGCAGCTTAGACGGGTACAATCAGCCCCAGCATCTT.

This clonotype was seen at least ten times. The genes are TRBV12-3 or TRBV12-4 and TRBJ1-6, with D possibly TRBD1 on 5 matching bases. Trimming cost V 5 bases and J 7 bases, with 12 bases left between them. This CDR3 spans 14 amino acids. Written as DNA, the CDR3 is TGTGCCAGCAGTACCGGGACCCGGAATTCACCCCTCCACTTT. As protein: CASSTGTRNSPLHF.

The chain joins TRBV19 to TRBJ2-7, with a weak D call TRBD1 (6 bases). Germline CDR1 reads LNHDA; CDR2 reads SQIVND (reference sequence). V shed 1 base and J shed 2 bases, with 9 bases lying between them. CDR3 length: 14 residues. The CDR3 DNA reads TGTGCCAGTAGTATAGCTTGGGGGCCCTACGAGCAGTACTTC. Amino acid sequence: CASSIAWGPYEQYF.

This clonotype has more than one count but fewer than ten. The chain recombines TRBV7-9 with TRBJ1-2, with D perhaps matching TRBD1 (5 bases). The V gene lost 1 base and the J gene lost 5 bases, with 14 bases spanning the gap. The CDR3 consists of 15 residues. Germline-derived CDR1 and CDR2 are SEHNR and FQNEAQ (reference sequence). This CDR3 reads CASSLGSGPHYGYTF. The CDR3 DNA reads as TGTGCCAGCAGCTTAGGCTCAGGGCCTCATTATGGCTACACCTTC.

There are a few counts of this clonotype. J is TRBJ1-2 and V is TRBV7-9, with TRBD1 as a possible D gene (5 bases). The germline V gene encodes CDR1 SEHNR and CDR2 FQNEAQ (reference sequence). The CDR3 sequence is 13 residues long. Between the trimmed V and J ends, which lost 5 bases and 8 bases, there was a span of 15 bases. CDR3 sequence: CASSPRDSEGYTF. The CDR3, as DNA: TGTGCCAGCAGCCCTCGGGACTCGGAGGGCTACACCTTC.

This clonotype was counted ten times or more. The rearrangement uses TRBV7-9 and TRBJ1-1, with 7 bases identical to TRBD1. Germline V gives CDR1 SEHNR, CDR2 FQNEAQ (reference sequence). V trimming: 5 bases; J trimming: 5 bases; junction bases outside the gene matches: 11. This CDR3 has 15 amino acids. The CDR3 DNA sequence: TGTGCCAGCAGCATATTACAGGGGCAGAGGACTGAAGCTTTCTTT. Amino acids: CASSILQGQRTEAFF.

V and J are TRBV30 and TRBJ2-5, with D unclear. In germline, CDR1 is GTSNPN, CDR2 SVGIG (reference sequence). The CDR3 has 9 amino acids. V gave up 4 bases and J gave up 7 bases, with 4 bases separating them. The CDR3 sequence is CAWTGTQYF. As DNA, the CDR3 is TGTGCCTGGACAGGGACCCAGTACTTC.

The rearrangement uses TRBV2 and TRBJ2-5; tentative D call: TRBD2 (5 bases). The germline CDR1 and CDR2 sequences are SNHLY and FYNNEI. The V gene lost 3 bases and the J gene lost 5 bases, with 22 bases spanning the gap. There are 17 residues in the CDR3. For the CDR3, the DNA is TGTGCCAGCAGTGATGATGCCTTAGCGCGCAGCGCCGAGACCCAGTACTTC. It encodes CASSDDALARSAETQYF.

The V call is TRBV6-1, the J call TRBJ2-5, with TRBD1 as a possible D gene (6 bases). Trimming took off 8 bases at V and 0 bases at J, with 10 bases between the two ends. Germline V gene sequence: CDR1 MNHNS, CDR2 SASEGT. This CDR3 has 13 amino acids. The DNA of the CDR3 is TGTGCCAGCGAACGGGACAACCAAGAGACCCAGTACTTC. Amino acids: CASERDNQETQYF.

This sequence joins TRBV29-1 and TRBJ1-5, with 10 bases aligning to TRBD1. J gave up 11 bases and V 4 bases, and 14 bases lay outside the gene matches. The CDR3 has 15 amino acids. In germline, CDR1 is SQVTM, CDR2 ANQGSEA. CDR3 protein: CSVGRTGGRQETQHF. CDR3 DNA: TGCAGCGTTGGACGGACAGGGGGTAGGCAAGAGACCCAGCATTTT. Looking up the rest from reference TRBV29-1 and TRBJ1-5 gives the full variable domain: SAVISQKPSRDICQRGTSLTIQCQVDSQVTMMFWYRQQPGQSLTLIATANQGSEATYESGFVIDKFPISRPNLTFSTLTVSNMSPEDSSIYLCSVGRTGGRQETQHFGDGTRLSIL.

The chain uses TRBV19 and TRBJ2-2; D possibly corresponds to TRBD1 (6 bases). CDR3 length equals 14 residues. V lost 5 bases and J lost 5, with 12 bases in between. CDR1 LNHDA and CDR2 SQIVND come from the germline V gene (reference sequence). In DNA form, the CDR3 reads TGTGCCAGTAGTGACAGGCAAGCGACCGGGGAGCTGTTTTTT. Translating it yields CASSDRQATGELFF.

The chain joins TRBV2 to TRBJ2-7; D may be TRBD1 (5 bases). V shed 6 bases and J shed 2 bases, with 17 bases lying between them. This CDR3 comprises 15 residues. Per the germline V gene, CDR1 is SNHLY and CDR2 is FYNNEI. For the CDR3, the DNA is TGTGCCAGCAGCCAAGATCCGGACACCGCCTACGAGCAGTACTTC. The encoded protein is CASSQDPDTAYEQYF.

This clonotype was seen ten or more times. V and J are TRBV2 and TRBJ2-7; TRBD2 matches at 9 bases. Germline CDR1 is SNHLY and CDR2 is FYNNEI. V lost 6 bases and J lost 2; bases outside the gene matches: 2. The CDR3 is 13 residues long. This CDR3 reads CASRRTSAYEQYF. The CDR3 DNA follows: TGTGCCAGCAGGCGGACTAGCGCCTACGAGCAGTACTTC. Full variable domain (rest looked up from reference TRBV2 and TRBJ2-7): EPEVTQTPSHQVTQMGQEVILRCVPISNHLYFYWYRQILGQKVEFLVSFYNNEISEKSEIFDDQFSVERPDGSNFTLKIRSTKLEDSAMYFCASRRTSAYEQYFGPGTRLTVT.

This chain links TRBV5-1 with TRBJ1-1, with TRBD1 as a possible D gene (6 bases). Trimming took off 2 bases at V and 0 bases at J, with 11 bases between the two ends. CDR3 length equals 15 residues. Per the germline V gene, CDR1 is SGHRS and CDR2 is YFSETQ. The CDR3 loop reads CASSFSGTMNTEAFF. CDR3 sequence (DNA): TGCGCCAGCAGCTTCTCCGGGACAATGAACACTGAAGCTTTCTTT.